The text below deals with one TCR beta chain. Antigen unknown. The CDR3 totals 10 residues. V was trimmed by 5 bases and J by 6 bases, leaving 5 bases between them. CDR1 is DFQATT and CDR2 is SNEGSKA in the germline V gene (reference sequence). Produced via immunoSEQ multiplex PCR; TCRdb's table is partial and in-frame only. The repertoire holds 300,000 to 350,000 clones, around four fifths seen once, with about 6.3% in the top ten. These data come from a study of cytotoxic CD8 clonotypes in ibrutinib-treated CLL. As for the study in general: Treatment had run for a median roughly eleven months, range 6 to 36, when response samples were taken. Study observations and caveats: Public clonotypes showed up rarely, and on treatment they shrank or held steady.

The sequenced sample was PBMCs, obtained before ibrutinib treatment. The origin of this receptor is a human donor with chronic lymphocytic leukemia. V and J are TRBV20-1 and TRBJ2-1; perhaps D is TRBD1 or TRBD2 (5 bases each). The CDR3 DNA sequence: TGCAGTGCTGGGACCAATGAGCAGTTCTTC. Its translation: CSAGTNEQFF.